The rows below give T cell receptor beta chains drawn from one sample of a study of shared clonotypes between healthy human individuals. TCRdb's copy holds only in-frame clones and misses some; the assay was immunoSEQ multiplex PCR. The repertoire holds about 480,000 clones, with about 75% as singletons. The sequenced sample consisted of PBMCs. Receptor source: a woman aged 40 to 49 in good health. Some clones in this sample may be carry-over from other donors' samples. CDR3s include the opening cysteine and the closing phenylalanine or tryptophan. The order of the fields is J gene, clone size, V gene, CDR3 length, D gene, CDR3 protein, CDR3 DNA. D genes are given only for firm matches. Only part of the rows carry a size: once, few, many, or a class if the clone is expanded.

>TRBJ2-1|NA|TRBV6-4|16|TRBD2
CASSDTAGGMSNEQFF
TGTGCCAGCAGTGACACAGCGGGAGGGATGTCTAATGAGCAGTTCTTC
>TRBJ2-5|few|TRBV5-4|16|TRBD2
CASSLGGSGRRETQYF
TGTGCCAGCAGCTTGGGGGGTAGCGGGAGGAGAGAGACCCAGTACTTC
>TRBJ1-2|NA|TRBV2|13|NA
CASSGWAVSPCTF
TGTGCCAGCAGTGGGTGGGCTGTCTCTCCGTGCACCTTC
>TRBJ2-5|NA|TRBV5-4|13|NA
CASSLVGFETQYF
TGTGCCAGCAGCTTGGTCGGGTTTGAGACCCAGTACTTC
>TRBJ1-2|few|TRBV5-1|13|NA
CASSLAEIYGYTF
TGCGCCAGCAGCTTGGCAGAAATCTATGGCTACACCTTC
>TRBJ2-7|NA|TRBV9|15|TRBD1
CASSVGGTGDQQQYF
TGTGCCAGCAGCGTAGGTGGGACAGGGGATCAGCAGCAGTACTTC
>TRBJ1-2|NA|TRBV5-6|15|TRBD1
CASSPWDRVRGGYTF
TGTGCCAGCAGCCCCTGGGACAGGGTAAGGGGCGGCTACACCTTC
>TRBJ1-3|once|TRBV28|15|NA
CASFTSGVAGNTIYF
TGTGCCAGCTTCACTTCAGGGGTGGCGGGAAACACCATATATTTT
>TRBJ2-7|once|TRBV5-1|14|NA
CASSPRAQNYEQYF
TGCGCCAGCAGCCCAAGGGCGCAGAACTACGAGCAGTACTTC
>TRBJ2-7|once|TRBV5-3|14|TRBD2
CARSLVREGPEQYF
TGTGCCAGAAGCTTGGTTCGGGAGGGACCCGAGCAGTACTTC
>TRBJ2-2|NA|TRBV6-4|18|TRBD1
CASSRLHRDRVATGELFF
TGTGCCAGCAGTCGGTTGCACCGGGACAGGGTTGCCACCGGGGAGCTGTTTTTT
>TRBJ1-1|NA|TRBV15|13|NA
CATSWGPNTEAFF
TGTGCCACCAGCTGGGGACCGAACACTGAAGCTTTCTTT
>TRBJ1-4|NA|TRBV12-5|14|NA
CASGLAGIDEKLFF
TGTGCTAGTGGTTTAGCGGGGATCGATGAAAAACTGTTTTTT
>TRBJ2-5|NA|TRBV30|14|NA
CAWSVRRGSETQYF
TGTGCCTGGAGTGTACGAAGGGGGAGCGAGACCCAGTACTTC
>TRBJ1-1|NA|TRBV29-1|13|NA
CSVQDRINTEAFF
TGCAGCGTCCAGGACAGAATAAACACTGAAGCTTTCTTT
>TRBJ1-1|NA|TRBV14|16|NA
CASSPLGRGIGTEAFF
TGTGCCAGCAGCCCCCTGGGACGGGGAATAGGCACTGAAGCTTTCTTT
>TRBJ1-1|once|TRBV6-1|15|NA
CASSTPPGINTEAFF
TGTGCCAGCAGTACCCCACCGGGAATTAACACTGAAGCTTTCTTT
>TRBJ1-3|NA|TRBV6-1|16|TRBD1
CASSEAQGVGGNTIYF
TGTGCCAGCAGTGAAGCGCAGGGGGTTGGAGGAAACACCATATATTTT
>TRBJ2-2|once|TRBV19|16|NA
CASSMGWDTHTGELFF
TGTGCCAGTAGTATGGGGTGGGATACGCACACCGGGGAGCTGTTTTTT
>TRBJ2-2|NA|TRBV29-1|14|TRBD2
CSVASGRSTGELFF
TGCAGCGTTGCAAGCGGGAGAAGTACCGGGGAGCTGTTTTTT
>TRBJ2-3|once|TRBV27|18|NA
CASSSYVLMGGSTDTQYF
TGTGCCAGCAGTTCCTATGTCCTTATGGGCGGGAGCACAGATACGCAGTATTTT
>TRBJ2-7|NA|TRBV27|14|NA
CASSDGPPPYEQYF
TGTGCCAGCAGCGACGGGCCACCCCCCTACGAGCAGTACTTC
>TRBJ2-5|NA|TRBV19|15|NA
CASSIGGPGDVEQYF
TGTGCCAGTAGTATAGGGGGTCCGGGAGATGTTGAGCAGTACTTC
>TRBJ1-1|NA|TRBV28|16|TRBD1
CASSFEDRGGNSEAFF
TGTGCCAGCAGTTTTGAGGACAGGGGGGGGAATTCTGAAGCTTTCTTT
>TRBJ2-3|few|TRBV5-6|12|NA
CASSTEGDTQYF
TGTGCCAGCAGCACTGAGGGGGATACGCAGTATTTT
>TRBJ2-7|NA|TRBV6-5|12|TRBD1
CASSPTGTGIYF
TGTGCCAGCAGTCCCACCGGGACAGGGATATACTTC
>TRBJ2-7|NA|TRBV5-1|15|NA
CASSLQGGSDYEQYF
TGCGCCAGCAGCTTACAGGGTGGGTCGGACTACGAGCAGTACTTC
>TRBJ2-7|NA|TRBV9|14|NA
CASSVAPSSYEQYF
TGTGCCAGCAGCGTAGCTCCATCTAGTTACGAGCAGTACTTC
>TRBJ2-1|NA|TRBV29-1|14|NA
CSVEEGYNRNEQFF
TGCAGCGTTGAAGAGGGCTACAATCGCAATGAGCAGTTCTTC
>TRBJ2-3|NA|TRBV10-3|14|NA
CAIRGDGSTDTQYF
TGTGCCATCCGAGGGGACGGTAGCACAGATACGCAGTATTTT
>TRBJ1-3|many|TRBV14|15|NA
CASSPSGFSFNTIYF
TGTGCCAGCAGCCCCTCGGGGTTTAGTTTCAACACCATATATTTT
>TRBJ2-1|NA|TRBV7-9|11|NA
CASSFPNEQFF
TGTGCCAGCAGCTTCCCGAATGAGCAGTTCTTC
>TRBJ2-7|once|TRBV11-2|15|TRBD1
CASSAVDRGKYEQYF
TGTGCCAGCAGCGCCGTCGACAGGGGCAAGTACGAGCAGTACTTC
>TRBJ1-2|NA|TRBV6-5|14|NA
CASSYSPVNYGYTF
TGTGCCAGCAGTTACTCGCCCGTAAACTATGGCTACACCTTC
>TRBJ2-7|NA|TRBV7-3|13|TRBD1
CASSSTQGDEQYF
TGTGCCAGCAGCTCAACACAGGGGGACGAGCAGTACTTC
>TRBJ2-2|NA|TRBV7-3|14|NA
CASSPTAVTGELFF
TGTGCCAGCAGCCCAACGGCCGTAACCGGGGAGCTGTTTTTT
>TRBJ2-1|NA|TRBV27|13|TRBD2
CASKLAGGVRQFF
TGTGCCAGCAAACTAGCGGGAGGGGTGAGGCAGTTCTTC
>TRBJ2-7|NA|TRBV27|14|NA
CASSIGGNTYEQYF
TGTGCCAGCAGTATCGGCGGGAACACCTACGAGCAGTACTTC
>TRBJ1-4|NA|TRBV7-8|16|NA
CASSWRTAATNEKLFF
TGTGCCAGCAGCTGGAGGACAGCAGCAACTAATGAAAAACTGTTTTTT
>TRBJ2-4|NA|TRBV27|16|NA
CASSSLSGLAKNIQYF
TGTGCCAGCAGTTCCTTATCCGGCCTAGCCAAAAACATTCAGTACTTC
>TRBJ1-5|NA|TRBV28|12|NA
CATRDINQPQHF
TGTGCCACCCGGGACATTAATCAGCCCCAGCATTTT
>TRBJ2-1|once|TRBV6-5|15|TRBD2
CASSPLAGAYNEQFF
TGTGCCAGCAGTCCACTAGCGGGAGCTTACAATGAGCAGTTCTTC
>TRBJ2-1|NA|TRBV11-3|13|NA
CASSLNRNNEQFF
TGTGCCAGCAGCTTAAACAGAAACAATGAGCAGTTCTTC
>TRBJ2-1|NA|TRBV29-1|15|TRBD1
CSVIRQGTSYNEQFF
TGCAGCGTCATCCGACAGGGGACGTCCTACAATGAGCAGTTCTTC
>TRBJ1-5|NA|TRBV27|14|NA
CASRKGGRNQPQHF
TGTGCCAGCAGGAAAGGGGGTCGCAATCAGCCCCAGCATTTT
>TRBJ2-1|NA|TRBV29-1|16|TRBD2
CSVEGLAGGRDNEQFF
TGCAGCGTTGAAGGACTAGCGGGAGGGAGGGACAATGAGCAGTTCTTC
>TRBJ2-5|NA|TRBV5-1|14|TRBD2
CASSLTSAQETQYF
TGCGCCAGCAGCTTGACTAGCGCACAAGAGACCCAGTACTTC
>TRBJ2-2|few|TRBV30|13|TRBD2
CAWSRSGAGELFF
TGTGCCTGGAGTCGCAGCGGGGCCGGGGAGCTGTTTTTT
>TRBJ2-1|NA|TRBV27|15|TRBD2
CASSLTLADYNEQFF
TGTGCCAGCAGTTTAACCCTAGCGGACTACAATGAGCAGTTCTTC
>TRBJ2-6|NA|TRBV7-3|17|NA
CASSLAGGISGANVLTF
TGTGCCAGCAGCTTAGCAGGGGGGATCTCTGGGGCCAACGTCCTGACTTTC
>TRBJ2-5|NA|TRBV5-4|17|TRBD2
CASRPGGLAGLGETQYF
TGTGCCAGCAGACCCGGGGGGCTAGCGGGATTGGGAGAGACCCAGTACTTC
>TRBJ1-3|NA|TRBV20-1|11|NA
CSARRGNTIYF
TGCAGTGCTAGACGTGGAAACACCATATATTTT
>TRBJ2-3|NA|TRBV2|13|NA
CASSWTPADTQYF
TGTGCCAGCAGTTGGACTCCGGCAGATACGCAGTATTTT
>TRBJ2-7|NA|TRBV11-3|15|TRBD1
CASSFVQGATYEQYF
TGTGCCAGCAGCTTTGTACAGGGGGCAACCTACGAGCAGTACTTC